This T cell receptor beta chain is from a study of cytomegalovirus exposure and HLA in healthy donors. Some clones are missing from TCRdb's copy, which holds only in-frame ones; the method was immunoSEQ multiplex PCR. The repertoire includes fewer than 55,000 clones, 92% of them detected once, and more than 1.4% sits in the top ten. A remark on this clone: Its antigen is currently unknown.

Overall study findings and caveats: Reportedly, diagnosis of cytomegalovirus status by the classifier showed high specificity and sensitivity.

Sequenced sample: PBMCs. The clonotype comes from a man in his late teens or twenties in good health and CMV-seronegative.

This chain's CDR3 is CASSNGQEANYGYTF. For the CDR3, the DNA is TGTGCCAGCAGTAATGGACAGGAAGCTAACTATGGCTACACCTTC. The genes are TRBV6-5 and TRBJ1-2, with TRBD1 matching 7 bases. Losses at the gene ends were 5 bases for V and 0 bases for J; bases not matched to a gene: 6. Germline loops: CDR1 MNHEY, CDR2 SVGAGI. The CDR3 extends over 15 amino acids.